Each of the 20 T cell receptor beta chains below was sequenced from the same sample in a study of T cell responses to AZD1222 COVID-19 vaccine. The protocol was immunoSEQ multiplex PCR, while the TCRdb copy is restricted to in-frame clones and leaves out a portion. This table holds fewer than 200,000 clones, 85% to 90% found once. The sequences come from peripheral blood, collected on day 0 of AZD1222 vaccination. All receptors derive from an adult in good health.

The chain carries TRBV6-5 and TRBJ1-2; no clear D gene. V was shortened by 0 bases and J by 4 bases, with 9 bases between the two germline ends. CDR1 and CDR2 from the germline V gene are MNHEY and SVGAGI. The CDR3 sequence is 14 residues long. CDR3 coding DNA: TGTGCCAGCAGTTACTCGAGGCGGGGCTATGGCTACACCTTC. This codes for CASSYSRRGYGYTF.

CDR3 nucleotide sequence: TGTGCCAGTAGTATAGAGGGTAGCGGGACCAACTCCTACGAGCAGTACTTC. Translation gives CASSIEGSGTNSYEQYF. This chain links TRBV19 with TRBJ2-7, with 8 bases aligning to TRBD2. The germline V gene has CDR1 LNHDA and CDR2 SQIVND (reference sequence). The CDR3 has 17 amino acids. Trimming took 0 bases from V and 0 from J; bases not matched to a gene: 7.

The chain employs TRBV18 and TRBJ1-5; D remains ambiguous. This CDR3 contains 15 residues. Deletions cut 0 bases from V and 4 bases from J, with 10 bases between. Germline V gives CDR1 KGHSH, CDR2 LQKENI. CDR3 protein: CASSPPGVRNQPQHF. The CDR3 DNA follows: TGTGCCAGCTCACCACCCGGGGTGAGGAATCAGCCCCAGCATTTT.

The CDR3 DNA sequence: TGTGCCAGCAGTCCCCACAGGACCCGTCGGGATGAAAAACTGTTTTTT. Translating it yields CASSPHRTRRDEKLFF. The gene calls are TRBV27 and TRBJ1-4; D possibly corresponds to TRBD1 (5 bases). Germline CDR1 is MNHEY and CDR2 is SMNVEV (reference sequence). The germline V and J ends were trimmed by 5 bases and 6 bases, with 19 bases remaining between them. This CDR3 comprises 16 residues.

This chain uses TRBV11-2 with TRBJ2-2, with D uncertain. Trimming shortened V by 0 bases and J by 6 bases, and 8 bases separated the two germline ends. The germline V gene encodes CDR1 SGHAT and CDR2 FQNNGV. This CDR3 has 14 amino acids. The CDR3 protein is CASSLDPASGELFF. The CDR3 DNA follows: TGTGCCAGCAGCTTAGATCCGGCTTCCGGGGAGCTGTTTTTT.

The chain has TRBV6-5 and TRBJ1-4; D is uncertain. The CDR3 runs to 15 residues. Germline lookup yields CDR1 MNHEY and CDR2 SVGAGI. V was shortened by 7 bases and J by 0 bases, with 12 bases between the two germline ends. CDR3 sequence reads: CASTKTLATNEKLFF. CDR3 sequence (DNA): TGTGCCAGCACCAAAACGTTGGCAACTAATGAAAAACTGTTTTTT.

The chain is built from TRBV19 and TRBJ2-7; TRBD1 or TRBD2 may be the D gene (5 bases each). Germline lookup yields CDR1 LNHDA and CDR2 SQIVND (reference sequence). The germline V and J ends were trimmed by 3 bases and 6 bases, with 15 bases remaining between them. This CDR3 comprises 14 residues. CDR3 in amino acids: CASSIAGTPREQYF. CDR3 bases: TGTGCCAGTAGTATTGCAGGGACCCCCCGCGAGCAGTACTTC.

The chain uses TRBV9 and TRBJ1-2, with 8 positions matching TRBD1. CDR1 is SGDLS and CDR2 is YYNGEE in the germline V gene. The CDR3 runs to 16 residues. Trimming removed 2 bases from V and 4 bases from J; junction bases left unmatched: 10. The CDR3 reads CASSVRRRGRIYGYTF. The CDR3 DNA reads TGTGCCAGCAGCGTGCGCCGCAGGGGGCGGATCTATGGCTACACCTTC.

The chain recombines TRBV14 with TRBJ2-5; the match to TRBD2 covers 7 bases. This CDR3 comprises 16 residues. Germline CDR1 SGHDN, CDR2 FVKESK. Germline trimming cut 2 bases from V and 4 bases from J; bases unmatched to any gene: 10. CDR3 sequence reads: CASSQFIWGGPETQYF. The CDR3 DNA reads TGTGCCAGCAGCCAATTCATATGGGGGGGTCCAGAGACCCAGTACTTC.

Remarks on this clone: Other DNA sequences in the same sample also yield this CDR3. The chain joins TRBV30 to TRBJ1-5; D might be TRBD1 (5 bases). This CDR3 region has 14 residues. Looked up from germline, CDR1 is GTSNPN and CDR2 is SVGIG (reference sequence). With 0 bases removed from V and 4 bases from J, the gap between germline ends came to 10 bases. The CDR3 DNA reads as TGTGCCTGGAGTGTGGGGACGGGTAATCAGCCCCAGCATTTT. It yields the protein CAWSVGTGNQPQHF.

This clone was counted once. The rearrangement joins TRBV28 to TRBJ2-5, with 8 bases identical to TRBD1. Looked up from germline, CDR1 is MDHEN and CDR2 is SYDVKM. This CDR3 has 17 amino acids. Unmatched junction bases numbered 14, after V lost 5 bases and J lost 3 bases. This CDR3 is CASSPSQGAGQEETQYF. CDR3 coding DNA: TGTGCCAGCAGTCCATCCCAAGGGGCGGGACAGGAAGAGACCCAGTACTTC.

The chain couples TRBV10-3 to TRBJ2-5; D gene ambiguous. In germline, CDR1 is ENHRY, CDR2 SYGVKD. The CDR3 totals 11 residues. V lost 8 bases, J lost 2 bases, and 6 bases lay in between. The CDR3 sequence: CAIRQQETQYF. CDR3 nucleotides: TGTGCCATCCGTCAGCAAGAGACCCAGTACTTC.

This chain connects TRBV5-4 to TRBJ2-5; no reliable D call. The V end lost 4 bases, the J end lost 0 bases, and 13 bases lay between the germline ends. The CDR3 has 15 amino acids. Germline lookup yields CDR1 SGHNT and CDR2 YYREEE (reference sequence). The CDR3 nucleotides read TGTGCCAGCAGCACAGACCCTACGTACCAAGAGACCCAGTACTTC. It specifies CASSTDPTYQETQYF. Looking up the rest from reference TRBV5-4 and TRBJ2-5 gives the full variable domain: ETGVTQSPTHLIKTRGQQVTLRCSSQSGHNTVSWYQQALGQGPQFIFQYYREEENGRGNFPPRFSGLQFPNYSSELNVNALELDDSALYLCASSTDPTYQETQYFGPGTRLLVL.

The rearrangement uses TRBV19 and TRBJ1-2; no firm D call. Deletions cut 5 bases from V and 4 bases from J, with 20 bases between. This CDR3 is 16 amino acids long. Germline lookup yields CDR1 LNHDA and CDR2 SQIVND (reference sequence). In DNA form, the CDR3 reads TGTGCCAGTAGTCCCCGTGTGGTCCTCCTTTCCTATGGCTACACCTTC. Residues: CASSPRVVLLSYGYTF.

Only one count was recorded for this clone. This rearrangement joins TRBV23-1 to TRBJ1-4; D call uncertain. TRBV23-1 is identified as an open reading frame with a role that is uncertain. The CDR3 is 16 residues long. V was cut by 0 bases and J by 0 bases, with 8 bases left in between. CDR3 bases: TGCGCCAGCAGTCAATCAGCGGATTCAACTAATGAAAAACTGTTTTTT. This sequence encodes CASSQSADSTNEKLFF.

J is TRBJ1-1 and V is TRBV18, with no clear D. CDR1 and CDR2 (germline): KGHSH, LQKENI. Trimming removed 2 bases from V and 4 bases from J, with 8 bases in between. This CDR3 is 13 amino acids long. DNA for the CDR3: TGTGCCAGCTCACCAGGAGAGATCACTGAAGCTTTCTTT. Protein: CASSPGEITEAFF.

The rearrangement joins TRBV7-2 to TRBJ2-1, with D perhaps assigned TRBD1 or TRBD2 (5 bases each). This CDR3 has 12 amino acids. Germline V gene sequence: CDR1 SGHTA, CDR2 FQGNSA. With 2 bases removed from V and 14 bases from J, the gap between germline ends came to 13 bases. CDR3 in amino acids: CASSLTGTFEFF. The CDR3 DNA follows: TGTGCCAGCAGCTTAACCGGGACGTTTGAGTTCTTC.

This chain links TRBV23-1 with TRBJ2-3, with D possibly matching TRBD2 (6 bases). TRBV23-1 is given ORF status, its function remaining uncertain. The CDR3 has 14 amino acids. Deletions cut 4 bases from V and 2 bases from J, with 10 bases between. CDR3 nucleotides: TGCGCCAGCAGTCCCGGGGGAATCACAGATACGCAGTATTTT. It translates to CASSPGGITDTQYF.

The CDR3 DNA reads TGTGCCAGCAGTCAACCAGGGTTGTCCTACGAGCAGTACTTC. Protein: CASSQPGLSYEQYF. This rearrangement joins TRBV6-2 or TRBV6-3 to TRBJ2-7, with D tentatively TRBD1 (5 bases). V was trimmed by 5 bases and J by 1 base, leaving 12 bases between them. The CDR3 runs 14 residues. Germline CDR1 MNHEY, CDR2 SVGEGT.

This chain connects TRBV5-1 to TRBJ1-6; D is undetermined. This CDR3 comprises 14 residues. The V gene's germline CDR1 is SGHRS and CDR2 YFSETQ. Trimming removed 4 bases from V and 5 bases from J, with 10 bases in between. In nucleotides, the CDR3 is TGCGCCAGCAGCCAAGCGCCCGATAATTCACCCCTCCACTTT. Amino acid sequence: CASSQAPDNSPLHF.